A selection of T cell receptor beta chains follows, all from one sample in a study of blood T cells in healthy people across ages. TCRdb re-analysed the 5' RACE reads in MiXCR, keeping a single row per CDR3 protein. Of about 780,000 distinct CDR3 sequences in the sample, more than 35% were seen once. Sequenced input: blood. Source of these receptors: a man older than 75 in good health. The CDR3 runs from the conserved cysteine through the conserved F or W. Each record gives: clone size, V gene, D gene, J gene, CDR3 protein, CDR3 DNA. D genes are given only for firm matches. Clone sizes are given selectively: once, few, many, or a class where the clone is expanded.

clone size: -
V gene: TRBV7-8
D gene: -
J gene: TRBJ2-5
CDR3 protein: CASKRRAQETQYF
CDR3 DNA: TGTGCCAGCAAGAGGCGTGCGCAAGAGACCCAGTACTTC

clone size: few
V gene: TRBV13
D gene: -
J gene: TRBJ2-5
CDR3 protein: CASSFHLSPFQETQYF
CDR3 DNA: TGTGCCAGCAGCTTCCACCTGTCTCCATTCCAAGAGACCCAGTACTTC

clone size: once
V gene: TRBV7-8
D gene: -
J gene: TRBJ2-1
CDR3 protein: CASSLEVRGGSHNEQFF
CDR3 DNA: TGTGCCAGCAGCTTAGAGGTGCGGGGAGGCTCCCACAATGAGCAGTTCTTC

clone size: -
V gene: TRBV20-1
D gene: -
J gene: TRBJ2-1
CDR3 protein: CSAPLVAGSSYNEQFF
CDR3 DNA: TGCAGTGCTCCCCTAGTTGCGGGGAGCTCCTACAATGAGCAGTTCTTC

clone size: -
V gene: TRBV4-1
D gene: -
J gene: TRBJ2-7
CDR3 protein: CASSQGPTSSYEQYF
CDR3 DNA: TGCGCCAGCAGCCAGGGGCCGACCTCCTCCTACGAGCAGTACTTC

clone size: few
V gene: TRBV5-1
D gene: TRBD1
J gene: TRBJ1-2
CDR3 protein: CASSLFGQGSGYTF
CDR3 DNA: TGCGCCAGCAGCTTGTTCGGACAGGGGAGCGGCTACACCTTC

clone size: -
V gene: TRBV13
D gene: -
J gene: TRBJ1-4
CDR3 protein: CASSLGERINEKLFF
CDR3 DNA: TGTGCCAGCAGCTTAGGTGAACGGATTAATGAAAAACTGTTTTTT

clone size: once
V gene: TRBV3-1
D gene: -
J gene: TRBJ1-1
CDR3 protein: CASSQAWGGAIMNTEAFF
CDR3 DNA: TGTGCCAGCAGCCAAGCGTGGGGGGGGGCCATCATGAACACTGAAGCTTTCTTT

clone size: -
V gene: TRBV3-1
D gene: TRBD2
J gene: TRBJ2-7
CDR3 protein: CASSQALADYNEQYF
CDR3 DNA: TGTGCCAGCAGCCAAGCACTAGCGGATTACAATGAGCAGTACTTC

clone size: -
V gene: TRBV29-1
D gene: -
J gene: TRBJ2-7
CDR3 protein: CSVDGGRRVAEQYF
CDR3 DNA: TGCAGCGTTGATGGGGGGAGAAGAGTGGCTGAGCAGTACTTC

clone size: -
V gene: TRBV5-1
D gene: TRBD2
J gene: TRBJ2-7
CDR3 protein: CASIAGPSGNSEQYF
CDR3 DNA: TGCGCCAGCATCGCAGGACCTAGCGGGAATAGTGAGCAGTACTTC

clone size: many
V gene: TRBV7-2
D gene: -
J gene: TRBJ2-3
CDR3 protein: CASSSGSAQYF
CDR3 DNA: TGTGCCAGCAGCTCCGGCTCGGCGCAGTATTTT

clone size: few
V gene: TRBV7-2
D gene: -
J gene: TRBJ2-7
CDR3 protein: CASSLIPGPLFGYEQYF
CDR3 DNA: TGTGCCAGCAGCTTAATCCCGGGACCCCTCTTTGGCTACGAGCAGTACTTC

clone size: -
V gene: TRBV9
D gene: -
J gene: TRBJ2-1
CDR3 protein: CASSVEGARYNEQFF
CDR3 DNA: TGTGCCAGCAGCGTAGAAGGAGCTAGGTACAATGAGCAGTTCTTC

clone size: few
V gene: TRBV5-1
D gene: -
J gene: TRBJ2-3
CDR3 protein: CASSFQRLTDTQYF
CDR3 DNA: TGCGCCAGCAGCTTCCAGAGACTCACAGATACGCAGTATTTT

clone size: -
V gene: TRBV9
D gene: -
J gene: TRBJ2-5
CDR3 protein: CASSVNEETLYF
CDR3 DNA: TGTGCCAGCAGCGTGAACGAAGAGACCCTGTACTTC

clone size: -
V gene: TRBV20-1
D gene: TRBD2
J gene: TRBJ2-5
CDR3 protein: CSARGPLAGGPSGQYF
CDR3 DNA: TGCAGTGCTAGAGGTCCTCTAGCGGGAGGGCCTTCTGGGCAGTACTTC

clone size: -
V gene: TRBV29-1
D gene: -
J gene: TRBJ2-3
CDR3 protein: CSVKYVASDTQYF
CDR3 DNA: TGCAGCGTTAAGTACGTAGCGTCAGATACGCAGTATTTT

clone size: -
V gene: TRBV7-2
D gene: -
J gene: TRBJ2-2
CDR3 protein: CASSLFGRGRNTGELFF
CDR3 DNA: TGTGCCAGCAGCTTATTCGGTCGGGGTAGGAACACCGGGGAGCTGTTTTTT

clone size: -
V gene: TRBV20-1
D gene: -
J gene: TRBJ1-2
CDR3 protein: CSARDSVRGYTF
CDR3 DNA: TGCAGTGCTAGAGATTCAGTCCGAGGCTACACCTTC

clone size: -
V gene: TRBV7-2
D gene: -
J gene: TRBJ1-1
CDR3 protein: CAGVGYTEAFF
CDR3 DNA: TGTGCCGGCGTGGGGTACACTGAAGCTTTCTTT

clone size: -
V gene: TRBV12-3/TRBV12-4
D gene: TRBD1
J gene: TRBJ2-7
CDR3 protein: CASRPGTADEQYF
CDR3 DNA: TGTGCCAGCAGACCCGGGACAGCCGACGAGCAGTACTTC

clone size: -
V gene: TRBV12-3/TRBV12-4
D gene: TRBD1
J gene: TRBJ2-7
CDR3 protein: CASSLTTGRSDEQYF
CDR3 DNA: TGTGCCAGCAGTTTGACGACAGGGAGATCCGACGAGCAGTACTTC

clone size: -
V gene: TRBV5-1
D gene: -
J gene: TRBJ2-3
CDR3 protein: CASSPRTEPDTQYF
CDR3 DNA: TGCGCCAGCAGCCCGCGGACTGAGCCAGATACGCAGTATTTT

clone size: -
V gene: TRBV7-3
D gene: -
J gene: TRBJ2-3
CDR3 protein: CASSLDGVSRRDTQYF
CDR3 DNA: TGTGCCAGCAGCTTAGATGGGGTCTCCAGGAGAGATACGCAGTATTTT

clone size: -
V gene: TRBV12-3/TRBV12-4
D gene: -
J gene: TRBJ2-7
CDR3 protein: CASRLLGDNEQYF
CDR3 DNA: TGTGCCAGTAGACTACTTGGAGACAATGAGCAGTACTTC

clone size: few
V gene: TRBV28
D gene: -
J gene: TRBJ2-7
CDR3 protein: CASSFSRGVYEQYF
CDR3 DNA: TGTGCCAGCAGTTTTTCGAGGGGCGTTTACGAGCAGTACTTC

clone size: few
V gene: TRBV27
D gene: TRBD1
J gene: TRBJ2-3
CDR3 protein: CASSVFGTVTDTQYF
CDR3 DNA: TGTGCCAGCAGTGTCTTCGGGACAGTCACAGATACGCAGTATTTT

clone size: -
V gene: TRBV20-1
D gene: -
J gene: TRBJ2-1
CDR3 protein: CSLGRTVRETQFF
CDR3 DNA: TGCAGCCTGGGGAGGACTGTTCGGGAGACCCAGTTCTTC

clone size: -
V gene: TRBV5-1
D gene: TRBD1
J gene: TRBJ2-5
CDR3 protein: CASSSDGQGPSSQYF
CDR3 DNA: TGCGCCAGCAGCTCGGATGGACAGGGCCCATCTTCCCAGTACTTC

clone size: -
V gene: TRBV15
D gene: TRBD1
J gene: TRBJ2-3
CDR3 protein: CATSRVAGQVTDTQYF
CDR3 DNA: TGTGCCACCAGCAGAGTGGCGGGACAGGTCACAGATACGCAGTATTTT

clone size: few
V gene: TRBV20-1
D gene: -
J gene: TRBJ1-1
CDR3 protein: CSATGTAAKDTEAFF
CDR3 DNA: TGCAGTGCTACCGGGACGGCGGCAAAGGACACTGAAGCTTTCTTT

clone size: -
V gene: TRBV5-1
D gene: TRBD2
J gene: TRBJ2-3
CDR3 protein: CASSLVTSGPTDTQYF
CDR3 DNA: TGCGCCAGCAGCTTGGTGACTAGCGGACCCACAGATACGCAGTATTTT

clone size: -
V gene: TRBV2
D gene: TRBD1
J gene: TRBJ2-3
CDR3 protein: CASSGGQGPSSTDTQYF
CDR3 DNA: TGTGCCAGCAGTGGGGGACAGGGGCCTTCTAGCACAGATACGCAGTATTTT

clone size: -
V gene: TRBV7-7
D gene: -
J gene: TRBJ2-3
CDR3 protein: CASSPHLTDTQYF
CDR3 DNA: TGTGCTAGCAGCCCCCACCTTACAGATACGCAGTATTTT

clone size: -
V gene: TRBV10-3
D gene: TRBD1
J gene: TRBJ2-3
CDR3 protein: CAISADRGTDTQYF
CDR3 DNA: TGTGCCATCAGTGCGGACAGGGGCACAGATACGCAGTATTTT

clone size: -
V gene: TRBV15
D gene: TRBD2
J gene: TRBJ2-3
CDR3 protein: CATSIRTSATDTQYF
CDR3 DNA: TGTGCCACCAGCATCAGGACTAGCGCGACAGATACGCAGTATTTT

clone size: once
V gene: TRBV9
D gene: -
J gene: TRBJ2-7
CDR3 protein: CASSRVNSYEQYF
CDR3 DNA: TGTGCCAGCAGCCGCGTAAACTCCTACGAGCAGTACTTC

clone size: -
V gene: TRBV4-3
D gene: TRBD2
J gene: TRBJ2-7
CDR3 protein: CASSQEKAGGYEQYF
CDR3 DNA: TGCGCCAGCAGCCAAGAAAAAGCGGGAGGCTACGAGCAGTACTTC

clone size: -
V gene: TRBV12-3/TRBV12-4
D gene: -
J gene: TRBJ2-3
CDR3 protein: CASSLDGGDTQYF
CDR3 DNA: TGTGCCAGCAGTTTAGACGGCGGAGATACGCAGTATTTT

clone size: once
V gene: TRBV3-1
D gene: -
J gene: TRBJ2-3
CDR3 protein: CASSQGDQSTQYF
CDR3 DNA: TGTGCCAGCAGCCAAGGGGACCAGTCAACGCAGTATTTT

clone size: -
V gene: TRBV20-1
D gene: -
J gene: TRBJ1-1
CDR3 protein: CSASAGVNTEAFF
CDR3 DNA: TGCAGTGCTAGCGCAGGGGTGAACACTGAAGCTTTCTTT

clone size: -
V gene: TRBV28
D gene: TRBD1
J gene: TRBJ2-1
CDR3 protein: CASSSFRASTGGEQFF
CDR3 DNA: TGTGCCAGCAGTTCTTTTAGGGCCTCTACAGGGGGTGAGCAGTTCTTC

clone size: -
V gene: TRBV7-9
D gene: -
J gene: TRBJ1-2
CDR3 protein: CASSFPGRAGSGYTF
CDR3 DNA: TGTGCCAGCAGCTTTCCCGGACGGGCAGGGTCTGGCTACACCTTC

clone size: few
V gene: TRBV27
D gene: TRBD1
J gene: TRBJ2-6
CDR3 protein: CASKQGSGANVLTF
CDR3 DNA: TGTGCCAGTAAACAGGGGTCTGGGGCCAACGTCCTGACTTTC

clone size: many
V gene: TRBV20-1
D gene: -
J gene: TRBJ2-3
CDR3 protein: CSLGRYGAGYTDTQYF
CDR3 DNA: TGCAGCTTGGGTCGTTATGGGGCAGGCTACACAGATACGCAGTATTTT

clone size: -
V gene: TRBV27
D gene: TRBD2
J gene: TRBJ2-3
CDR3 protein: CASSSAGGRADTQYF
CDR3 DNA: TGTGCCAGCAGTTCAGCGGGGGGCCGGGCAGATACGCAGTATTTT

clone size: few
V gene: TRBV7-9
D gene: -
J gene: TRBJ2-1
CDR3 protein: CASSLKGQINEQFF
CDR3 DNA: TGTGCCAGCAGCTTAAAAGGACAGATCAATGAGCAGTTCTTC

clone size: -
V gene: TRBV10-3
D gene: -
J gene: TRBJ2-5
CDR3 protein: CAIGAQIQETQYF
CDR3 DNA: TGTGCCATCGGGGCTCAGATCCAAGAGACCCAGTACTTC

clone size: -
V gene: TRBV15
D gene: TRBD2
J gene: TRBJ2-5
CDR3 protein: CATSRGPSGNQETQYF
CDR3 DNA: TGTGCCACCAGCAGAGGGCCTAGCGGGAACCAAGAGACCCAGTACTTC

clone size: -
V gene: TRBV9
D gene: -
J gene: TRBJ2-2
CDR3 protein: CASSEGGPNTGELFF
CDR3 DNA: TGTGCCAGCAGCGAGGGGGGTCCGAACACCGGGGAGCTGTTTTTT

clone size: few
V gene: TRBV7-2
D gene: -
J gene: TRBJ2-3
CDR3 protein: CASRVGRATDTQYF
CDR3 DNA: TGTGCCAGCAGGGTTGGAAGGGCGACAGATACGCAGTATTTT

clone size: -
V gene: TRBV7-9
D gene: TRBD1
J gene: TRBJ2-6
CDR3 protein: CASSSGTGFSGANVLTF
CDR3 DNA: TGTGCCAGCAGTTCCGGGACAGGCTTCTCTGGGGCCAACGTCCTGACTTTC

clone size: -
V gene: TRBV6-2/TRBV6-3
D gene: TRBD1
J gene: TRBJ1-2
CDR3 protein: CASSSPGQGIYGYTF
CDR3 DNA: TGTGCCAGCAGTTCCCCGGGACAGGGAATCTATGGCTACACCTTC

clone size: few
V gene: TRBV7-8
D gene: -
J gene: TRBJ2-1
CDR3 protein: CASSLRETQLGEQFF
CDR3 DNA: TGTGCCAGCAGCTTAAGGGAGACTCAATTGGGTGAGCAGTTCTTC

clone size: -
V gene: TRBV25-1
D gene: -
J gene: TRBJ1-4
CDR3 protein: CASSERYGGVNEKLFF
CDR3 DNA: TGTGCCAGCAGTGAACGGTACGGGGGCGTCAATGAAAAACTGTTTTTT

clone size: -
V gene: TRBV10-3
D gene: TRBD2
J gene: TRBJ2-1
CDR3 protein: CAISESRGASGRFDNEQFF
CDR3 DNA: TGTGCCATCAGTGAGTCGCGGGGGGCTAGCGGGAGGTTCGACAATGAGCAGTTCTTC

clone size: -
V gene: TRBV20-1
D gene: TRBD2
J gene: TRBJ2-1
CDR3 protein: CSARNSLATDEQFF
CDR3 DNA: TGCAGTGCTAGAAACTCACTAGCGACTGATGAGCAGTTCTTC

clone size: -
V gene: TRBV20-1
D gene: TRBD2
J gene: TRBJ2-5
CDR3 protein: CSARGGVGGQYF
CDR3 DNA: TGCAGTGCTAGGGGGGGGGTTGGTGGGCAGTACTTC